The 27 T cell receptor beta chains presented below share a single source sample, sequenced in a study of cytomegalovirus exposure and HLA in healthy donors. PCR employed 60 Vbeta and 13 Jbeta primers. Clones were sequenced by immunoSEQ multiplex PCR, and TCRdb holds only the in-frame ones, with some missing. Altogether 150,000 to 200,000 clones are present, 60% to 80% being singletons, with the ten largest covering around 1%. Sequenced material: PBMCs. All receptors derive from a woman in her fifties or sixties in good health and CMV-seropositive.

The J gene is TRBJ1-6, the V gene TRBV7-9; the D is unclear. The CDR3 is 15 residues long. The V end was cut by 5 bases, the J end by 5 bases, with 13 bases between. Germline CDR1 reads SEHNR; CDR2 reads FQNEAQ (reference sequence). The DNA of the CDR3 is TGTGCCAGCAGCGTATTACGGGGAAATAATTCACCCCTCCACTTT. This gives the protein CASSVLRGNNSPLHF.

This chain connects TRBV7-2 to TRBJ1-2; D is uncertain. The CDR3 sequence is 16 residues long. In germline, CDR1 is SGHTA, CDR2 FQGNSA. The V end was cut by 5 bases, the J end by 3 bases, with 19 bases between. The CDR3 sequence is CASSPPGGQKDYGYTF. The DNA for the CDR3 is TGTGCCAGCAGCCCCCCAGGTGGGCAGAAAGACTATGGCTACACCTTC.

The chain is built from TRBV4-2 and TRBJ1-4; tentative D call: TRBD1 (6 bases). CDR3 length: 20 residues. Trimming stripped 0 bases from V and 0 bases from J, with 20 bases between. Germline assignment: CDR1 LGHNA and CDR2 YNFKEQ. The CDR3 is CASSQEPSGGESATNEKLFF. In DNA, the CDR3 is TGTGCCAGCAGCCAAGAACCCTCGGGGGGCGAATCTGCAACTAATGAAAAACTGTTTTTT.

The V call is TRBV5-1, the J call TRBJ2-1; 14 nucleotides agree with TRBD2. Germline V gene data show CDR1 as SGHRS and CDR2 as YFSETQ. The CDR3 extends over 15 amino acids. J was trimmed by 5 bases and V by 6 bases; bases with no gene match: 4. CDR3 coding DNA: TGCGCCAGCAAGACTAGCGGGGGGGCAGACAATGAGCAGTTCTTC. The encoded protein is CASKTSGGADNEQFF.

J is TRBJ1-2 and V is TRBV27, with TRBD1 identical over 11 bases. The CDR3 sequence is 15 residues long. After removal of 6 bases from V and 5 bases from J, the junction contained 8 bases not matched to a gene. CDR1 is MNHEY, CDR2 SMNVEV, per germline (reference sequence). The CDR3 DNA sequence: TGTGCCAGCAGACCCGGACAGGGGGCGCGGTATGGCTACACCTTC. Amino acid sequence: CASRPGQGARYGYTF.

The chain recombines TRBV7-9 with TRBJ2-1; TRBD2 agrees at 7 bases. The germline V gene has CDR1 SEHNR and CDR2 FQNEAQ (reference sequence). V was clipped by 1 base and J by 9 bases; unmatched bases: 12. This CDR3 is 16 amino acids long. The CDR3 loop reads CASSLEMLAGEGEQFF. The CDR3 nucleotides are TGTGCCAGCAGCTTAGAAATGTTGGCGGGAGAGGGTGAGCAGTTCTTC.

This chain connects TRBV6-5 to TRBJ1-2, with a weak D call TRBD1 (6 bases). Trimming cost V 11 bases and J 4 bases, with 14 bases left between them. Germline-derived CDR1 and CDR2 are MNHEY and SVGAGI. The CDR3 runs to 12 residues. CDR3 sequence reads: CASWGGFYGYTF. The CDR3 DNA sequence: TGTGCCTCCTGGGGGGGCTTCTATGGCTACACCTTC.

The rearrangement links TRBV6-5 to TRBJ2-5, with a weak D call TRBD1 (7 bases). Per the germline V gene, CDR1 is MNHEY and CDR2 is SVGAGI. The length of the CDR3 is 16 residues. With 2 bases removed from V and 5 bases from J, the gap between germline ends came to 18 bases. This chain's CDR3 is CASSYMRGRGRETQYF. The DNA for the CDR3 is TGTGCCAGCAGTTACATGCGGGGCAGGGGGAGGGAGACCCAGTACTTC.

V is TRBV18 and J is TRBJ2-1, with 9 bases matching TRBD1. The CDR3 length is 17 residues. From germline, CDR1 is KGHSH and CDR2 LQKENI. Trimming took 6 bases from V and 1 from J; bases not matched to a gene: 10. The CDR3 bases are TGTGCCAGCTCTCCCGGGACAGGGACGAGGTCCTACAATGAGCAGTTCTTC. Amino acids: CASSPGTGTRSYNEQFF.

The rearrangement links TRBV2 to TRBJ2-4; the D gene is possibly TRBD2 (5 bases). Looked up from germline, CDR1 is SNHLY and CDR2 is FYNNEI. The CDR3 sequence is 15 residues long. V was pared by 3 bases and J by 1 base, with 10 bases between. The CDR3 region is CASSDPRGAKNIQYF. The DNA of the CDR3 is TGTGCCAGCAGTGATCCCCGAGGGGCCAAAAACATTCAGTACTTC.

By share, this clone counts as medium-sized (0.01 to 0.1%). This CDR3 reads CASSARGGGELFF. The CDR3 bases are TGTGCCAGCAGTGCAAGGGGAGGCGGGGAGCTGTTTTTT. The J gene is TRBJ2-2, the V gene TRBV28; tentatively, D is TRBD2 (6 bases). The CDR3 totals 13 residues. Between the trimmed V and J ends, which lost 5 bases and 7 bases, there was a span of 11 bases. Germline V gene data show CDR1 as MDHEN and CDR2 as SYDVKM. The whole variable domain, remainder taken from reference TRBV28 and TRBJ2-2, is DVKVTQSSRYLVKRTGEKVFLECVQDMDHENMFWYRQDPGLGLRLIYFSYDVKMKEKGDIPEGYSVSREKKERFSLILESASTNQTSMYLCASSARGGGELFFGEGSRLTVL.

The chain employs TRBV18 and TRBJ1-3, with D unresolved. V was pared by 6 bases and J by 0 bases, with 15 bases between. The CDR3 totals 16 residues. Germline values: CDR1 KGHSH, CDR2 LQKENI. The CDR3 loop reads CASSSGLPSSGNTIYF. CDR3 sequence (DNA): TGTGCCAGCTCGTCGGGTCTGCCTAGCTCTGGAAACACCATATATTTT.

The chain couples TRBV19 to TRBJ2-7; 9 positions agree with TRBD1. Germline CDR1 reads LNHDA; CDR2 reads SQIVND (reference sequence). V lost 10 bases to trimming and J lost 5 bases; unmatched junction nucleotides: 9. The CDR3 extends over 13 amino acids. The CDR3 is CATQGQGLNEQYF. Here the CDR3 DNA reads TGTGCCACGCAGGGACAGGGCCTCAACGAGCAGTACTTC.

The chain recombines TRBV5-1 with TRBJ2-5, with D maybe TRBD1 (5 bases). V lost 7 bases to trimming and J lost 5 bases, with 12 bases between them. The germline V gene encodes CDR1 SGHRS and CDR2 YFSETQ. The CDR3 consists of 12 residues. The CDR3 bases are TGCGCCAGCGGGCAGGGCAGGGAGACCCAGTACTTC. It translates to CASGQGRETQYF. The full variable domain, with the rest looked up from reference TRBV5-1 and TRBJ2-5, is KAGVTQTPRYLIKTRGQQVTLSCSPISGHRSVSWYQQTPGQGLQFLFEYFSETQRNKGNFPGRFSGRQFSNSRSEMNVSTLELGDSALYLCASGQGRETQYFGPGTRLLVL.

This clone has a single count. V usage is TRBV7-2 and J usage is TRBJ1-5, with a weak D call TRBD1 (5 bases). The CDR3 is 13 residues long. Looked up from germline, CDR1 is SGHTA and CDR2 is FQGNSA. The V gene lost 5 bases and the J gene lost 7 bases, with 12 bases spanning the gap. CDR3: CASSPGGDQPQHF. In DNA form, the CDR3 reads TGTGCCAGCAGCCCCGGGGGTGACCAGCCCCAGCATTTT. Using reference TRBV7-2 and TRBJ1-5 for the parts outside the CDR3, the full variable domain is GAGVSQSPSNKVTEKGKDVELRCDPISGHTALYWYRQSLGQGLEFLIYFQGNSAPDKSGLPSDRFSAERTGGSVSTLTIQRTQQEDSAVYLCASSPGGDQPQHFGDGTRLSIL.

This clone was detected only once. The gene calls are TRBV29-1 and TRBJ2-2; 7 bases line up with TRBD2. The V gene end was trimmed by 6 bases and the J gene end by 5 bases; junction bases not matched to a gene: 15. This CDR3 is 16 amino acids long. Germline lookup yields CDR1 SQVTM and CDR2 ANQGSEA. CDR3 sequence (DNA): TGCAGCGTCCGACTCCCAGCGGGAATGAGAACCGGGGAGCTGTTTTTT. It encodes CSVRLPAGMRTGELFF.

This clone was detected only a few times. The gene calls are TRBV19 and TRBJ1-4, with 9 nucleotides matching TRBD1. The CDR3 runs 15 residues. Germline CDR1 reads LNHDA; CDR2 reads SQIVND (reference sequence). Trimming cost V 8 bases and J 8 bases; bases outside gene matches: 12. The CDR3, as DNA: TGTGCCAGTTACGCCCTACAGGGGGCCGAGGAAAAACTGTTTTTT. It translates to CASYALQGAEEKLFF.

This CDR3 reads CASSQIDRVNGYTF. The CDR3 bases are TGCGCCAGCAGCCAAATAGACAGGGTAAATGGCTACACCTTC. V usage is TRBV5-1 and J usage is TRBJ1-2; 7 nucleotides match TRBD1. The germline gives CDR1 SGHRS, CDR2 YFSETQ. Trimming took 4 bases from V and 6 from J; bases not matched to a gene: 9. There are 14 residues in the CDR3.

This clone was detected a few times. The chain uses TRBV10-3 and TRBJ1-1; 8 nucleotides align to TRBD1. The CDR3 is made up of 15 amino acids. The J segment lost 3 bases and the V segment lost 0 bases, leaving 3 bases of the junction unmatched. Germline loops: CDR1 ENHRY, CDR2 SYGVKD. The CDR3 region is CAISESGQGHTEAFF. The CDR3 DNA reads as TGTGCCATCAGTGAGTCTGGACAGGGCCACACTGAAGCTTTCTTT.

This clone was seen once. V and J are TRBV10-1 and TRBJ1-5, with 8 bases identical to TRBD1. V shed 1 base and J 3 bases; nucleotides not matched to a gene: 8. The CDR3 totals 17 residues. The germline gives CDR1 WNHNN, CDR2 SYGVQD (reference sequence). CDR3 nucleotide sequence: TGCGCCAGCAGTGAGTTGACAGGGGAGGAGGACAATCAGCCCCAGCATTTT. This codes for CASSELTGEEDNQPQHF.

The chain combines TRBV30 with TRBJ1-1; tentative D call: TRBD1 (6 bases). This CDR3 spans 13 amino acids. Germline values: CDR1 GTSNPN, CDR2 SVGIG (reference sequence). The V end lost 3 bases, the J end lost 5 bases, and 13 bases lay between the germline ends. This CDR3 is CAWRTGLGTEAFF. CDR3 sequence (DNA): TGTGCCTGGAGGACAGGTCTGGGGACTGAAGCTTTCTTT.

The V call is TRBV5-1, the J call TRBJ1-5, with a tentative D call TRBD1 (5 bases). V dropped 5 bases and J dropped 7 bases, with 16 bases sitting between them. Germline V gene data show CDR1 as SGHRS and CDR2 as YFSETQ. The CDR3 runs 14 residues. CDR3 nucleotides: TGCGCCAGCAGTTGGGGGGGAAAGGAGCAGCCCCAGCATTTT. Translated, it gives CASSWGGKEQPQHF. The variable domain in full, with the rest retrieved from reference TRBV5-1 and TRBJ1-5, is KAGVTQTPRYLIKTRGQQVTLSCSPISGHRSVSWYQQTPGQGLQFLFEYFSETQRNKGNFPGRFSGRQFSNSRSEMNVSTLELGDSALYLCASSWGGKEQPQHFGDGTRLSIL.

As to this clone: The junction shows a germline mismatch at one end, possibly a read error. The chain couples TRBV6-1 to TRBJ2-7; a possible D gene is TRBD2 (5 bases). The CDR3 totals 15 residues. Germline CDR1 is MNHNS and CDR2 is SASEGT. The CDR3, as DNA: TGTGCTAGCAGTGAAGCTCAAGCGGTAGTCTACGAGCAGTACTTC. This translates into CASSEAQAVVYEQYF.

The rearrangement joins TRBV9 to TRBJ1-3; D possibly corresponds to TRBD1 (6 bases). The length of the CDR3 is 15 residues. With 4 bases removed from V and 0 bases from J, the gap between germline ends came to 11 bases. Per germline, CDR1 SGDLS and CDR2 YYNGEE. The CDR3 coding sequence is TGTGCCAGCAGCCCATTACAGGGCTCTGGAAACACCATATATTTT. Translation gives CASSPLQGSGNTIYF.

The chain carries TRBV2 and TRBJ2-7, with 8 bases that match TRBD2. Per germline, CDR1 SNHLY and CDR2 FYNNEI. This CDR3 spans 13 amino acids. V was clipped by 1 base and J by 4 bases; unmatched bases: 0. CDR3 DNA: TGTGCCAGCAGTGAAGGACTAGCGTACGAGCAGTACTTC. Translating gives CASSEGLAYEQYF.

The V and J genes are TRBV10-3 and TRBJ2-3, with TRBD2 matching over 10 bases. The J segment lost 5 bases and the V segment lost 2 bases, leaving 10 bases of the junction unmatched. This CDR3 comprises 17 residues. Germline CDR1 and CDR2: ENHRY and SYGVKD. Here the CDR3 reads CAISEGVAGGRGDTQYF. The DNA of the CDR3 is TGTGCCATCAGTGAGGGGGTAGCGGGAGGAAGAGGAGATACGCAGTATTTT.

This clone showed up just a few times. This chain connects TRBV4-3 to TRBJ1-6; tentative D call: TRBD1 (5 bases). Trimming removed 0 bases at V and 3 bases at J, with 6 bases between. Germline CDR1 and CDR2: LGHNA and YSLEER. The CDR3 length is 15 residues. The CDR3 DNA reads as TGCGCCAGCAGCCAAGATCAGGGCTATAATTCACCCCTCCACTTT. Its protein is CASSQDQGYNSPLHF.